This T cell receptor beta chain was recovered during a study of cytomegalovirus exposure and HLA in healthy donors (dated by TCRdb to between 2016 and 2019). About the full investigation: According to an earlier analysis of 587 of the donors, 150 million to 200 million T cells yielded 95 million to 140 million unique TCR beta sequences and less than 300 Gb of sequence data. An early release covering over 500 HLA-typed donors comprised approximately 300 gigabases of sequencing data and roughly 86 million unique TCR sequences. Among the roughly 390 genotyped donors, about 83% belonged to the genetic ancestry cluster associated with self-reported Caucasian donors. The study aimed to test whether signatures of past pathogen exposure could be identified by cataloging public T cell receptors. The T cell repertoires of several hundred subjects were profiled by immunosequencing and related to cytomegalovirus serostatus. Along with the roughly 700-subject first cohort, a separate validation cohort of over a hundred different subjects was used. High-throughput TCR immunosequencing, statistical association of individual TCRs with disease status, and machine learning were combined to predict cytomegalovirus infection status. To study patterns of TCR occurrence, a later analysis re-analyzed previously published TCR beta repertoires from around 660 donors and added high-resolution HLA genotyping. The later analysis used no new phenotypic data to find candidate immune exposures, relying instead on TCR beta sequences and their occurrence across donors. An earlier analysis of a few hundred of the donors applied high-throughput TCR beta sequencing to assess whether each TCR beta V gene segment acted as functional or pseudogenic. Donor age, sex, ethnicity and CMV serostatus were compiled together with the repertoire data. A later genetic analysis used genome-wide SNP genotypes for 398 of the 666 donors, treating that subset as a discovery cohort. All discovery cohort repertoires had been generated using a single sequencing platform. HLA typing covered class I and class II loci at four-digit resolution. Typing coverage varied by locus: roughly 629-630 donors for A, B, C, DRB1 and DQB1; more than 500 for DQA1; 600 to 610 for DPA1; approximately 490 for DPB1. Because of strong linkage in the cohort, four to six DR-DQ haplotypes were treated as single units for association and clustering. On average, approximately 250,000 unique TCR beta nucleotide sequences were sequenced per donor among 398 genotyped donors of the cohort, with 15% to 20% of those sequences being non-productive. The full study reports these points: In a later analysis, about 16,000 TCR beta sequences were associated with specific HLA alleles at a false discovery rate of 0.05. Strong co-occurrence of HLA alleles, especially DR and DQ, made assigning TCR associations to individual alleles difficult. Some IMGT-functional V segments, including TRBV6-2 and TRBV6-3, could not be distinguished by the 87-base-pair reads and were therefore excluded. The classifier was reported to diagnose cytomegalovirus status with high specificity and sensitivity in both the original cohort and the validation cohort. This cohort had only TCR beta chains sequenced, and the lack of alpha or paired-chain data limited which features could be detected. According to a later analysis, most CMV-associated TCR beta chains appeared to be HLA-restricted, and the HLA associations seemed to be driven largely by CMV exposure. According to a later analysis, TCR association rates differed among HLA loci, with DRB1 alleles showing the most associated TCRs and HLA-C alleles showing the fewest. In a later analysis, several top co-occurrence clusters were reported to appear linked to parvovirus B19, influenza, CMV and Epstein-Barr virus. An association between a missense DCLRE1C variant and V-gene and J-gene trimming of TCR beta chains was found in a later genetic analysis and replicated in an independent cohort. A later analysis found that HLA-associated TCR beta chains were more clonally expanded and had lower generation probabilities than equally common non-associated chains. In an earlier analysis of approximately 590 of the donors, most TCR beta V segments were observed in productive rearrangements about 87% or about 30% of the time, broadly matching IMGT annotations. The only immune exposure information available for the cohort was CMV serostatus. The sequencing pipeline was judged likely to have produced a cluster of highly shared sequence variants as a technical artifact. A further reported finding was that TCR beta sequences accurately predicted the HLA-A and HLA-B alleles for most subjects in the first cohort. The study gave a list of some 150 TCR beta chains associated with cytomegalovirus. The authors suggested that the approach could potentially be extended to other disease states and immunological phenotypes. A later genetic analysis reported fewer N-insertions in productive TCRs among donors in an Asian-associated ancestry cluster than the 666-donor mean. The presence/absence analyses assumed that sequencing depth was roughly uniform across donors, and that assumption may not be true. A few of the identified cytomegalovirus-associated TCR beta chains were confirmed in vitro to be specific for cytomegalovirus antigens. HLA typing was unavailable for some donors at each locus, so association tests used only the typed subset. Because counts were too low, about 15 rarely observed V segments, including chromosome 9 orphons, were left out of the earlier analysis of 500 to 750 of the donors. Across donors, most TCR sequences were observed very rarely, whereas some public TCRs were present in many individuals. Correlated functional status among segregating V segments might reflect linkage disequilibrium, but an unknown experimental factor could not be ruled out.

As to this clone: No antigen is known for it. One base away there is no much larger clone; base qualities are not given.

CDR1 and CDR2, looked up from the germline V gene, are SGHRS and YFSETQ. From its cysteine to its phenylalanine, the CDR3 spans 16 amino acids. Of the read, only the CDR3 DNA is kept; its 48 bases are in frame from base 1. The germline V end is reduced by 0 bases and the J end by 4 bases; junction bases left unmatched: 7. Preparation of the library involved the immunoSEQ multiplex PCR assay. For the multiplex PCR, a mixture combining 60 forward primers for TCR Vbeta segments and 13 reverse primers for TCR Jbeta segments was used. A multiplex PCR assay on genomic DNA amplified the CDR3 region of rearranged TCR beta genes. Amplified TCR beta libraries were sequenced as 87-base-pair reads on the Illumina HiSeq System. On the study's bioinformatics: In a later analysis, 80 million or so unique TCR beta chains were counted across the 500 to 850 repertoires, and approximately 9.9 million of these chains were shared by at least two donors. Raw reads were error-corrected and collapsed into unique sequences with a nearest-neighbor algorithm that merged closely related sequences to remove PCR and sequencing errors. CDR3 sequences were aligned to IMGT reference sequences to assign V, D and J gene segments. For a sequence to be retained, a match of at least six nucleotides was required to both a V gene segment and a J gene segment. Rearrangements were classified as productive when the CDR3 lacked stop codons and remained in frame with V and J, and all other rearrangements were classified as non-productive. CDR3 was defined by IMGT convention, running from the second conserved V-encoded cysteine to the conserved J-encoded phenylalanine. The earlier analysis of about 570 of the donors excluded any sequence lacking an unambiguous match to a single V gene segment. An earlier analysis of some 610 of the donors called V segments functional above 56.7% productive rearrangements and segregating when the between-donor standard deviation exceeded 5%. A statistical classification framework was built to diagnose cytomegalovirus status from the catalog of TCR beta chain sequences. In a later analysis, V and J genes were assigned by comparing TCR nucleotide sequences against IMGT/GENE-DB human TR gene sequences. A later analysis assigned CDR3 sequences and most-parsimonious VDJ recombination scenarios with the TCRdist pipeline. In a later analysis, each TCR beta chain was defined by its CDR3 amino acid sequence together with its V-gene family, and reads lacking a unique V-gene family were excluded. To address suspected cross-contamination and a sequencing artifact, a later analysis removed around 590 highly shared, low-generation-probability nucleotide sequences. In a later analysis, a clonal expansion index for each public chain was calculated from normalized within-repertoire ranks of inferred template counts. A later analysis computed generation probabilities with a VDJ recombination model fitted to out-of-frame rearrangements, and checked the results against IGoR. In a later analysis, hypergeometric tests were used to score TCR-TCR, TCR-HLA and TCR-CMV co-occurrence, with a repertoire-size bias correction applied to TCR pairs. In a later analysis, false discovery rates were estimated by permuting HLA or CMV assignments 20 times. In a later analysis, co-occurring TCRs were grouped with DBSCAN, and TCRdist sequence similarity was added when clustering was performed within HLA-allele-positive subsets. Repertoires with fewer than 30,000 or more than 120,000 public chains were left out of co-occurrence clustering, as were a few repertoires with anomalous nucleotide sharing. TCRdb provides this immuneACCESS table in a form limited to in-frame rearrangements. Some clones are lacking; in checked studies, under half of them reflect an unresolved V gene, and why the rest are absent is not known. V and J calls and clone size are those listed in that table; D and trimming were worked out from the DNA. For this sample there are 150,000 to 200,000 clones; 79% appear just once. The ten largest clones take up under 2% of the sample.

The cohort consisted of approximately 690 healthy bone marrow donors. All cohort members were sampled while nominally healthy, although unrecorded immune exposures were likely present. The donor was CMV seropositive and belonged to the group of about 290 seropositive cohort members. Every donor gave a peripheral blood sample, and the peripheral blood mononuclear cells from that sample were used for TCR beta sequencing. Genomic DNA extraction from the blood cell samples was performed with the Qiagen DNeasy Blood Extraction Kit. The chain employs TRBV5-1 and TRBJ2-5; a stretch of 9 junction bases matches TRBD2. This receptor was identified in a girl under 18 in good health and CMV-seropositive. Material: PBMCs. The base sequence is TGCGCCAGCAGCTTGGGCGGCGGGGGGGCCCGAGAGACCCAGTACTTC. This sequence encodes CASSLGGGGARETQYF.